This TCR beta chain was identified during a study of cytomegalovirus exposure and HLA in healthy donors. The CDR3 runs to 13 residues. Germline V gives CDR1 GTSNPN, CDR2 SVGIG (reference sequence). Trimming took 3 bases from V and 5 from J; bases not matched to a gene: 5. A note on this clone: What it recognizes is unknown.

PCR amplification relied on 60 Vbeta primers (plus 13 Jbeta primers). Produced via immunoSEQ multiplex PCR; TCRdb's table is partial and in-frame only. This table has 85,000 to 130,000 clones, around 80% appearing once. Notes on the study in general: Immune exposure was documented only through CMV serostatus. A later analysis reportedly identified an Asian-associated ancestry cluster as carrying fewer N-insertions than the roughly 670-donor mean. It was confirmed in vitro that three of the CMV-associated chains were specific for CMV antigens. Most subjects had HLA-A and HLA-B alleles reportedly predicted accurately by TCR beta sequences.

The specimen sequenced was PBMCs. This sequence joins TRBV30 and TRBJ2-5; 8 nucleotides line up with TRBD1. The sequence was collected from a woman aged 18-29 years in good health and CMV-seronegative. As DNA, the CDR3 is TGTGCCTGGAGCGAGGGACAGGAGGAGACCCAGTACTTC. Translated: CAWSEGQEETQYF.